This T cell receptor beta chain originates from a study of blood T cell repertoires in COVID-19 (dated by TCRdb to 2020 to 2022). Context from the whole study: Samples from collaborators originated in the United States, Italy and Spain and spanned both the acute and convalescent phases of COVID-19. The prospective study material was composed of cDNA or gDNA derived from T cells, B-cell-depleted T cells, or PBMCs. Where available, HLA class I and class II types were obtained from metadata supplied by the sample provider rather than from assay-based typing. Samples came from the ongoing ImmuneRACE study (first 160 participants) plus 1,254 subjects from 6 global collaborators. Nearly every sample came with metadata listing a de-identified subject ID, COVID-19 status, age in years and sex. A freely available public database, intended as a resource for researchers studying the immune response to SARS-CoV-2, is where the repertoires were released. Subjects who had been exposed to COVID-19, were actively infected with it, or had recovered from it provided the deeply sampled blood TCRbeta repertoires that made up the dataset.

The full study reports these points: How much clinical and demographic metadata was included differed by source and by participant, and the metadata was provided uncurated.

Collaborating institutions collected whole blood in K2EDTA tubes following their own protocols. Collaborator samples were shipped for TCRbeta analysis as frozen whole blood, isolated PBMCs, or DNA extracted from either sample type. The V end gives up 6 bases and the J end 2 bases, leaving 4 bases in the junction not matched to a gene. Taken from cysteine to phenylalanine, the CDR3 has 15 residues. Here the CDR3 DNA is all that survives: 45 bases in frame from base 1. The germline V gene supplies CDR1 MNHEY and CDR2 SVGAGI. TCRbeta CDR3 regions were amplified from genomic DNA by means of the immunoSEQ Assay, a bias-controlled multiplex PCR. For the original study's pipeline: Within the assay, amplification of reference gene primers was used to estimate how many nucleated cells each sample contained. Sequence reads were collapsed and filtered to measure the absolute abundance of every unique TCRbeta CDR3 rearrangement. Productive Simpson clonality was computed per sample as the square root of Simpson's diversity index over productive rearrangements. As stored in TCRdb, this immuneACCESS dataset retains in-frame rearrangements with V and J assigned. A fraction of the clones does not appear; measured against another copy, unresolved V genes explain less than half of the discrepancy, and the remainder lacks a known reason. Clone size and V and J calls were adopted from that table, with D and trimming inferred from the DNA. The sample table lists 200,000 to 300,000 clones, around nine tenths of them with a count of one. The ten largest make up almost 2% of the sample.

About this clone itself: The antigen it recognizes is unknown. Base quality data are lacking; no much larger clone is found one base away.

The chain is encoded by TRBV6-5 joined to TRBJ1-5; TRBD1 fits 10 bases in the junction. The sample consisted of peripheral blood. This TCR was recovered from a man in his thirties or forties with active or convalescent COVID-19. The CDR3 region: CASSPGTGGNQPQHF. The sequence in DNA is TGTGCCAGCAGCCCCGGGACAGGGGGCAATCAGCCCCAGCATTTT.